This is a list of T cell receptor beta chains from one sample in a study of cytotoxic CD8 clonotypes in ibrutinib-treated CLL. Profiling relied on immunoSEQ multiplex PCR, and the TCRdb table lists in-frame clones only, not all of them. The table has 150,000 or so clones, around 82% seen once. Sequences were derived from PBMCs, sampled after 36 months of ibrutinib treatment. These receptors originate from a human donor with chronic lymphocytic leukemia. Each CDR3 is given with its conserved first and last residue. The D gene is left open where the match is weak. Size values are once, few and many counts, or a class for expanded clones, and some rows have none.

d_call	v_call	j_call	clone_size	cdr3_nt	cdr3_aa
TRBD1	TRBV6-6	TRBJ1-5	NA	TGTGCCAGCAGTACCGGGACAGGGCACCAGCCCCAGCATTTT	CASSTGTGHQPQHF
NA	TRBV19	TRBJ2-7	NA	TGTGCCAGCGATGGGGGGCCCTACGAGCAGTACTTC	CASDGGPYEQYF
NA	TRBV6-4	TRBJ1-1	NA	TGTGCCAGCAGCCCTAAAACAGGGTATTCGGGCACTGAAGCTTTCTTT	CASSPKTGYSGTEAFF
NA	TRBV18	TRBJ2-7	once	TGTGCCAGCTCACCATCCATCGAGCAGTACTTC	CASSPSIEQYF
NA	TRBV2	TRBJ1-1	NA	TGTGCCAGCAGTGAAGGGCGGACAAGTAACACTGAAGCTTTCTTT	CASSEGRTSNTEAFF
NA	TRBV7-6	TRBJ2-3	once	TGTGCCAGCAGCCTAGGGGAAGGGAGCGGTACGCAGTATTTT	CASSLGEGSGTQYF
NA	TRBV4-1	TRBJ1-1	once	TGCGCCAGCAGCCAAGAGATTTGGGGGGGTGGCACTGAAGCTTTCTTT	CASSQEIWGGGTEAFF
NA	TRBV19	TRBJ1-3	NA	TGTGCCAGTAGTTTAAGCGGTGCCGAACTCTCTGGAAACACCATATATTTT	CASSLSGAELSGNTIYF
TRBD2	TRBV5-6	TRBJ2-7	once	TGTGCCAGCAGCCAAGGACTAGCGGGGACCTACGAGCAGTACTTC	CASSQGLAGTYEQYF
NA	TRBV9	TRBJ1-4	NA	TGTGCCAGCAGCACCCGACAGGCAACTAATGAAAAACTGTTTTTT	CASSTRQATNEKLFF
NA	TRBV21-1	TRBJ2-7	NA	TGTGCCAGCAGCCCACCTGGCGCAGGTCTAACCTACGAGCAGTACTTC	CASSPPGAGLTYEQYF
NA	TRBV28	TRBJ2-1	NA	TGTGCCAGCAGTTTTTTCGATTCCTACAATGAGCAGTTCTTC	CASSFFDSYNEQFF
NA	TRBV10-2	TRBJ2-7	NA	TGCGCCAGCAGTGATTCGGGCGAGCAGTACTTC	CASSDSGEQYF
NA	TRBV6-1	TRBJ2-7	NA	TGTGCCAGCAGTGAATTTAGCACCCCGTGGACTGTTTACGAGCAGTACTTC	CASSEFSTPWTVYEQYF
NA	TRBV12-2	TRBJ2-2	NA	TGTGCAAGTCGCTCCGGGACTAGCAGCACCGGGGAGCTGTTTTTT	CASRSGTSSTGELFF
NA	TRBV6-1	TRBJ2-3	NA	TGTGCCAGCACTGGCAGGGGAACAGATACGCAGTATTTT	CASTGRGTDTQYF
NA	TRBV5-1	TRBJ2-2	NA	TGCGCCAGCAGCTTGGTCACCCGAGACACCGGGGAGCTGTTTTTT	CASSLVTRDTGELFF
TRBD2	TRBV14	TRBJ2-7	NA	TGTGCCAGCAGCGCCCGACTAGCGGGAGAGGTTGGGTACGAGCAGTACTTC	CASSARLAGEVGYEQYF
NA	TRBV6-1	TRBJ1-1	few	TGTGCCAGCAGTGAAGTTTTAGGACGTGGTTTGAACACTGAAGCTTTCTTT	CASSEVLGRGLNTEAFF
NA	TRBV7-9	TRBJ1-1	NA	TGTGCCAGCAGCTACCATCTGGGGTCTTCCACTGAAGCTTTCTTT	CASSYHLGSSTEAFF
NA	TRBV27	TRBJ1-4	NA	TGTGCCAGCAGTCTGGAATCGAGTAATGAAAAACTGTTTTTT	CASSLESSNEKLFF
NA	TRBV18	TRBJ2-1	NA	TGTGCCAGCTCACCACCCGAACGGTACAATGAGCAGTTCTTC	CASSPPERYNEQFF
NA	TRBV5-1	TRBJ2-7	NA	TGCGCCAGCAGCTTGTCCGGATACGAGCAGTACTTC	CASSLSGYEQYF
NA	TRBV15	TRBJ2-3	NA	TGTGCCACCAGCAGAGGATTCCAGAGCACAGATACGCAGTATTTT	CATSRGFQSTDTQYF
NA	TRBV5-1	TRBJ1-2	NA	TGCGCCAGCAGCTTGCGAGAGGAGTCTAACTATGGCTACACCTTC	CASSLREESNYGYTF
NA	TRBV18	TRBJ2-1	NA	TGTGCCAGCTCACCGCGAGCAGGAGGGAGAGGAAATGAGCAGTTCTTC	CASSPRAGGRGNEQFF
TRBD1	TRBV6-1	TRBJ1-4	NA	TGTGCCAGCAGCGTGGGACAGGGGGTTGAAAAACTGTTTTTT	CASSVGQGVEKLFF